This T cell receptor (beta chain) was profiled in a study of blood T cell repertoires in COVID-19. As for the study in general: T cells, B-cell-depleted T cells, or PBMCs supplied cDNA or gDNA.

In the original analysis: Amplification of reference gene primers provided the estimated nucleated cell counts. TCRdb's table, derived via immunoSEQ multiplex PCR, lists solely in-frame clones and lacks some. The V and J calls and clone size were taken over from that table, and D and trimming were inferred from the DNA. The table lists 350,000 to 550,000 clones, about 85% of them singletons. Participants spanned ages about 18 to 90 years and resided in 20 to 30 US areas. Which cohort a participant joined came from the clinical history participants gave. CDR3 length: 10 amino acids. Between the trimmed V and J ends, which lost 7 bases and 7 bases, there was a span of 4 bases.

The rearrangement uses TRBV12-3 or TRBV12-4 and TRBJ2-2; D is unclear. Material: PBMCs or T cells enriched from blood (not recorded which). This TCR was recovered from a woman aged 18 to 35 with acute COVID-19. The CDR3 here is CASTVGELFF. The DNA of the CDR3 is TGTGCCAGCACAGTCGGGGAGCTGTTTTTT.